This T cell receptor (beta chain) was sequenced during a study of T cells in Graves' hyperthyroidism and ophthalmopathy. The CDR3 extends over 16 amino acids. CDR1 is DFQATT and CDR2 is SNEGSKA in the germline V gene (reference sequence). The trim removed 7 bases at V and 0 bases at J, leaving 12 bases unmatched. Using RNA transcripts as the source, TCR beta CDR3 regions were amplified. A first-round RT-PCR of the TCR CDR3 used the HTBI primer set. MiXCR, applied by TCRdb to the multiplex PCR reads, yields one record per CDR3 protein. The table records 750,000 to 950,000 distinct CDR3 sequences, 35% to 45% of them present only once.

The TCR was taken from a man aged 18 to 29 with Graves' hyperthyroidism. Material for sequencing was blood. V usage is TRBV20-1 and J usage is TRBJ2-7, with 10 bases identical to TRBD1. CDR3 region: CSGLSPGTGVSYEQYF. CDR3 DNA sequence: TGCAGTGGCCTATCTCCCGGGACAGGGGTCTCCTACGAGCAGTACTTC.